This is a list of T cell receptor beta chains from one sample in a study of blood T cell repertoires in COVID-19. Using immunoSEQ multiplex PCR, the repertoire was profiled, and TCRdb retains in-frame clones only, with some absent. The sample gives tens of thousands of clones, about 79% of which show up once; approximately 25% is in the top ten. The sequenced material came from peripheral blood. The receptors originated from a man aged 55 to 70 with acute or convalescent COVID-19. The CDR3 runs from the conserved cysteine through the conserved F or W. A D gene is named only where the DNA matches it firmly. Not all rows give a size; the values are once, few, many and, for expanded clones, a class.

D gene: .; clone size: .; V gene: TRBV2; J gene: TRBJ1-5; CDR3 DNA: TGTGCCAGCAGTGAAGCAGGCAGGAGGGGTAAGCCCCAGCATTTT; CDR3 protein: CASSEAGRRGKPQHF
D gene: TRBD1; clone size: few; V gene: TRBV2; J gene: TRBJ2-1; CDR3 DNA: TGTGCCTGTAGGTCCGGGACAGGGAACTACAATGAGCAGTTCTTC; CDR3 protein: CACRSGTGNYNEQFF
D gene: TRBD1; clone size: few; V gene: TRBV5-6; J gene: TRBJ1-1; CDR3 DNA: TGTGCCAGCAGCTTTGTGACAGGGTTTATCACTGAAGCTTTCTTT; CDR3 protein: CASSFVTGFITEAFF
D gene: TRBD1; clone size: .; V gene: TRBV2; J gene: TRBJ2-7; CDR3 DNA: TGTGCCACCCCGACAGGGGCAGCGCCCTACGAGCAGTACTTC; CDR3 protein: CATPTGAAPYEQYF
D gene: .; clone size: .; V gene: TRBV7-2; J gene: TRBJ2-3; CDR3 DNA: TGTGCCAGCAGCCTCCCAGATACGCAGTATTTT; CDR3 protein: CASSLPDTQYF
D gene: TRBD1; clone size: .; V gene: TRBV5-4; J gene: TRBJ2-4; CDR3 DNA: TGTGCCAGCAGCTTGGCCGGGGCAGGGGGCAGCAAAAACATTCAGTACTTC; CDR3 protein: CASSLAGAGGSKNIQYF
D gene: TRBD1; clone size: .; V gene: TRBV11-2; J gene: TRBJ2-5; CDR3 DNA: TGTGCCAGCAGCTCGCTCCGGGACAGGGGGCCGCGTGCAAAGACCCAGTACTTC; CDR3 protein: CASSSLRDRGPRAKTQYF
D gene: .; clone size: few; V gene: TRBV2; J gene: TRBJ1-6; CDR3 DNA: TGTGCCAGCAGTGATTTAATGAATTCACCCCTCCACTTT; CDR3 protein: CASSDLMNSPLHF
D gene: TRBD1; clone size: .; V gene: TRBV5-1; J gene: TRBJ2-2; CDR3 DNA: TGCGCCAGCAGATCCGGGACAGGGTCTCTCCTGGACACCGGGGAGCTGTTTTTT; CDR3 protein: CASRSGTGSLLDTGELFF
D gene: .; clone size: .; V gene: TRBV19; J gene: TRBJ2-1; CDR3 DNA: TGTGCCAGCCTTGACAATGAGCAGTTCTTC; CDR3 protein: CASLDNEQFF
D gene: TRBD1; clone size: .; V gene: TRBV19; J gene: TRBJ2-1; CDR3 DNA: TGTGCCAGTAGCCAACCGGGACAGGCCAATGAGCAGTTCTTC; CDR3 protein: CASSQPGQANEQFF
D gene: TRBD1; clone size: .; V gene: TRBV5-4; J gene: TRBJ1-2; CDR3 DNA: TGTGCCAGCAGCACCGACAGGGACTATGGCTACACCTTC; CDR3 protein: CASSTDRDYGYTF
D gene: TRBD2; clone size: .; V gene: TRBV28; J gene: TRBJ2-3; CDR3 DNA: TGTGCCAGCAGCCAAAGCGGGGGGGCGGCTAATGTGGATACGCAGTATTTT; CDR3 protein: CASSQSGGAANVDTQYF
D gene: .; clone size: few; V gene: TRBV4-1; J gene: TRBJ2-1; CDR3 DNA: TGCGCCAGCAGCCAAGATACAGGCTCACGGGAGAAGTTCTTC; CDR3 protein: CASSQDTGSREKFF
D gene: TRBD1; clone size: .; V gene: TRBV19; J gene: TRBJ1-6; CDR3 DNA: TGTGCCAGTAGTTCACCCCCCGGGACAGGGAGGGATTCACCCCTCCACTTT; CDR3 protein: CASSSPPGTGRDSPLHF
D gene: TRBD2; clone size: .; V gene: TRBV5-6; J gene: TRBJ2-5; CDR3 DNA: TGTGCCAGCAGCGCCTGGGGACTAGCGGGGGGCCGGGAGACCCAGTACTTC; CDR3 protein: CASSAWGLAGGRETQYF
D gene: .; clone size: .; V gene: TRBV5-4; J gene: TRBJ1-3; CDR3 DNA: TGTGCCAGCAGCTCGGGTGGGAGGAGAATCTCTGGAAACACCATATATTTT; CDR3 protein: CASSSGGRRISGNTIYF
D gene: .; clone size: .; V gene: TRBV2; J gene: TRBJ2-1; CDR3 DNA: TGTGCCAGCACCCGAAGTGGAGGGACGTGGGGTGAGCAGTTCTTC; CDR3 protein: CASTRSGGTWGEQFF
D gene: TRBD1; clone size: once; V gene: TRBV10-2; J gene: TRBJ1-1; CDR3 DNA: TGCGCCAGCGACAGGGGTATTGGCACTGAAGCTTTCTTT; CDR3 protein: CASDRGIGTEAFF
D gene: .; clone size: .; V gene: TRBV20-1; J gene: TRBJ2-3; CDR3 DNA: TGCAGTGCTAGACAAGATACGCAGTATTTT; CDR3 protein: CSARQDTQYF
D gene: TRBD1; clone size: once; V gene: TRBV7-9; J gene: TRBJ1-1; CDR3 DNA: TGTGCCAGCAGGGAGGGACAGGGTAGGACTGAAGCTTTCTTT; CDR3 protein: CASREGQGRTEAFF
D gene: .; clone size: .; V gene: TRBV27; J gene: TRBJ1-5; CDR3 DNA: TGTGCCAGCAGGGTTGGGGCCGGGCAGCCCCAGCATTTT; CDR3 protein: CASRVGAGQPQHF
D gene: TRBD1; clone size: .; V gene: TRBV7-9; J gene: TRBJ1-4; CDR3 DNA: TGTGCCAGCAGCCGAATCGGGACAGCCGTGGACGAAAAACTGTTTTTT; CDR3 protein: CASSRIGTAVDEKLFF
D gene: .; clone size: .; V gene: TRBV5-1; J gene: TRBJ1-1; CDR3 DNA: TGCGCCAGCAGCTTGGTTCAGGGGAGTACCACTGAAGCTTTCTTT; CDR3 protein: CASSLVQGSTTEAFF
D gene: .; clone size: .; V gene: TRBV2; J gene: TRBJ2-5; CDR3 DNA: TGTGCCAGCAGCGCCGACAACCAAGAGACCCAGTACTTC; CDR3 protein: CASSADNQETQYF
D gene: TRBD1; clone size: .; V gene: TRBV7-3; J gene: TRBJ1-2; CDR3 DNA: TGTGCCAGCAGCTTAAGGGCAGGGGGCAACTATGGCTACACCTTC; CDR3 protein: CASSLRAGGNYGYTF
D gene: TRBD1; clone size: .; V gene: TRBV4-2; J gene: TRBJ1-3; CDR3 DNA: TGTGCCAGCAGCCAGGAAACAGGGGGAGGAAACACCATATATTTT; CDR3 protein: CASSQETGGGNTIYF
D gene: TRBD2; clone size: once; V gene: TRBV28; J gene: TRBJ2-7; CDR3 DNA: TGTGCCAGCAGTTTGGCAGGGTATCTGTCTAGCGGGACCTACGAGCAGTACTTC; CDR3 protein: CASSLAGYLSSGTYEQYF
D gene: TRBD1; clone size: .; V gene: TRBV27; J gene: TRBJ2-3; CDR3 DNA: TGTGCCAGCATAGAGAAGGGACAGAGTAACGTCGGGGGCACAGATACGCAGTATTTT; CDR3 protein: CASIEKGQSNVGGTDTQYF
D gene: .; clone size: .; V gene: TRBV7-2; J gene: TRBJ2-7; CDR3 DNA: TGTGCCAGCAGCTTAGCGCAGGGCGACCCCTACGAGCAGTACTTC; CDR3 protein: CASSLAQGDPYEQYF
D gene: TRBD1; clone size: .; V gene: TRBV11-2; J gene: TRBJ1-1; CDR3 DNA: TGTGCCAGCAGCTTATGGTTGCAGGGGGTGAACACTGAAGCTTTCTTT; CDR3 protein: CASSLWLQGVNTEAFF
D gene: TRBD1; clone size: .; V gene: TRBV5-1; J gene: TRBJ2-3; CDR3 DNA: TGCGCCAGCAGCTGGGGACACGAAACAGGGGTAGGCACAGATACGCAGTATTTT; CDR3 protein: CASSWGHETGVGTDTQYF
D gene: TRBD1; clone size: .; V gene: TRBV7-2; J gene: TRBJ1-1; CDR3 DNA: TGTGCCAGCAGCTTCCGGGCGGGGACAGGGGCAGTCCCTGAAGCTTTCTTT; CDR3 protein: CASSFRAGTGAVPEAFF
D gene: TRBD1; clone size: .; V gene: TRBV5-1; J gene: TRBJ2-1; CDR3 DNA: TGCGCCAGCAGCTCGCTAGGGGGCGACGGTCCCTACAATGAGCAGTTCTTC; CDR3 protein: CASSSLGGDGPYNEQFF
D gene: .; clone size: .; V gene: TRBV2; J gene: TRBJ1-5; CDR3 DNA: TGTGCCAGCAGTGACGGGGATGGTAGCAATCAGCCCCAGCATTTT; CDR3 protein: CASSDGDGSNQPQHF
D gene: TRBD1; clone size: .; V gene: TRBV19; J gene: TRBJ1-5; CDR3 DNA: TGTGCCAGTAGCAGGGACAGGGGGTTCAATCAGCCCCAGCATTTT; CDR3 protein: CASSRDRGFNQPQHF
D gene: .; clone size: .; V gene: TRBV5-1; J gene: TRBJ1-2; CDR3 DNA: TGCGCCAGCAGCACGGGAGGCGGACAAGAACTCTATGGCTACACCTTC; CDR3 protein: CASSTGGGQELYGYTF